This paragraph reports one T cell receptor (beta chain). As yet, its antigen is unknown. This entry comes from a study of T cell responses to AZD1222 COVID-19 vaccine. Study outcomes and limitations: Repertoires were obtained solely post-peak T cell response.

Trimming shortened V by 3 bases and J by 4 bases, and 9 bases separated the two germline ends. CDR3 length equals 14 residues. The germline V gene has CDR1 MDHEN and CDR2 SYDVKM. The data were produced by immunoSEQ multiplex PCR, yet TCRdb's version contains in-frame clones alone and is incomplete. The table includes approximately 300,000 clones, 90% to 95% detected once. The chain has TRBV28 and TRBJ1-4; no clear D gene. The clonotype was recovered from an adult who received the AZD1222 COVID-19 vaccine. The material sequenced was peripheral blood, taken 28 days after the second AZD1222 dose. The CDR3 DNA follows: TGTGCCAGCAGTTTGTTGGGAGTTAATGAAAAACTGTTTTTT. Its translation: CASSLLGVNEKLFF.